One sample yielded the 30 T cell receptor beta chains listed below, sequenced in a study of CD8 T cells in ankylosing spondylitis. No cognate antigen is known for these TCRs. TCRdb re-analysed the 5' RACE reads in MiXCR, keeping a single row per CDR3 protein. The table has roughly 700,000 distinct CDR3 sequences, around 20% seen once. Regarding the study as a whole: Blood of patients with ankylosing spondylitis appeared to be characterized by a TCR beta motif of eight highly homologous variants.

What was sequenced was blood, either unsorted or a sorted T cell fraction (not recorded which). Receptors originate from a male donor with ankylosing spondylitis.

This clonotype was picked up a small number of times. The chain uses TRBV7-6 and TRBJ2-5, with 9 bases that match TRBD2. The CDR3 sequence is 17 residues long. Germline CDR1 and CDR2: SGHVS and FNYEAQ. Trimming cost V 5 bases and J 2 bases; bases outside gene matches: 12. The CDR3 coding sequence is TGTGCCAGCAGCCACTCCCAAAAGACTAGCGGACAAGAGACCCAGTACTTC. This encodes CASSHSQKTSGQETQYF.

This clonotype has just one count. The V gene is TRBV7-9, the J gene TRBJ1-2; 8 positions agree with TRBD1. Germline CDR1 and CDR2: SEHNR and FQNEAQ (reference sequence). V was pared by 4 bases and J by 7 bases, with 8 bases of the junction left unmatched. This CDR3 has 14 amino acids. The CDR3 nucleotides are TGTGCCAGCAGCTCCACGGACAGGGCCGGTGGCTACACCTTC. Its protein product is CASSSTDRAGGYTF.

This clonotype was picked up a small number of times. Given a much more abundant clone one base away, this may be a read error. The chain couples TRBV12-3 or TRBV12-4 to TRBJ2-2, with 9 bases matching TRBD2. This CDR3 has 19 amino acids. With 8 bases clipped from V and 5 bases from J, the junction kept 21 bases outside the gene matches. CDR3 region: CASCPAQGGGRARTGELFF. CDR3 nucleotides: TGTGCCAGCTGTCCGGCACAGGGTGGCGGGAGGGCCAGGACCGGGGAGCTGTTTTTT.

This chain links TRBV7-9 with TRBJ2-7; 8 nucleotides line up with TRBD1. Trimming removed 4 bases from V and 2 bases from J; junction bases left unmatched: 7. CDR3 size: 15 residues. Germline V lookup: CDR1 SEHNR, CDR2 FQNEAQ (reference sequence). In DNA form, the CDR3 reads TGTGCCAGCAGCTGGTCCGGGACAGGCACCTACGAGCAGTACTTC. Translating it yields CASSWSGTGTYEQYF.

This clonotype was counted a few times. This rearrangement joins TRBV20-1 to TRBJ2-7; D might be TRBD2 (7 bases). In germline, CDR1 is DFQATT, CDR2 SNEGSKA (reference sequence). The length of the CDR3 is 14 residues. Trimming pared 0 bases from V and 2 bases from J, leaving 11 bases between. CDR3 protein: CSAREAGQAYEQYF. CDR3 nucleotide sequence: TGCAGTGCTAGAGAAGCGGGACAAGCCTACGAGCAGTACTTC.

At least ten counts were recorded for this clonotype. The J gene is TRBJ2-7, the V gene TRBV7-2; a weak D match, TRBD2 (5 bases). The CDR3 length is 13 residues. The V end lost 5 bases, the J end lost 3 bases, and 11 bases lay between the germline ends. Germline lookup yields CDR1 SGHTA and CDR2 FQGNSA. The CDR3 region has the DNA TGTGCCAGCAGCACCCGAGGGCGCTACGAGCAGTACTTC. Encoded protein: CASSTRGRYEQYF.

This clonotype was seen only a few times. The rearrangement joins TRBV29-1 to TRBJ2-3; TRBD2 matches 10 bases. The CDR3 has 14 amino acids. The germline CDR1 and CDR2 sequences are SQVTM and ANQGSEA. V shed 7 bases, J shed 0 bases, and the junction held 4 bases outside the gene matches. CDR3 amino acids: CSAKAGGSTDTQYF. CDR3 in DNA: TGCAGCGCAAAAGCGGGGGGGAGCACAGATACGCAGTATTTT.

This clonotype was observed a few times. The CDR3 nucleotides read TGTGCCAGCAGCTTAATGACGGTCGGTAGCGGCTCCACAGATACGCAGTATTTT. It encodes CASSLMTVGSGSTDTQYF. This chain links TRBV7-3 with TRBJ2-3; D is perhaps TRBD2 (6 bases). This CDR3 is 18 amino acids long. Trimming shortened V by 1 base and J by 2 bases, and 19 bases separated the two germline ends. CDR1 is SGHTA, CDR2 FQGTGA, per germline.

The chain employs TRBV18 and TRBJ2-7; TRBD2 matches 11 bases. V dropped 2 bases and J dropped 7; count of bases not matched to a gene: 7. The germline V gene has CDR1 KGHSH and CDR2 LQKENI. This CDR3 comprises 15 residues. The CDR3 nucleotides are TGTGCCAGCTCACCAACCGGGACTAGCGGACGGGAGCAGTACTTC. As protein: CASSPTGTSGREQYF.

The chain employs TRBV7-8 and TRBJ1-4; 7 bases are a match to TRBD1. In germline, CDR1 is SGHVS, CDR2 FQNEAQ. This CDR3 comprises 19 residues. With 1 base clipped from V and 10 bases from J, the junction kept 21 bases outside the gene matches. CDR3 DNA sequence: TGTGCCAGCAGCTTAGGACAGGCGTCGACAGGGCTAACGTTGGGAAAACTGTTTTTT. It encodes CASSLGQASTGLTLGKLFF.

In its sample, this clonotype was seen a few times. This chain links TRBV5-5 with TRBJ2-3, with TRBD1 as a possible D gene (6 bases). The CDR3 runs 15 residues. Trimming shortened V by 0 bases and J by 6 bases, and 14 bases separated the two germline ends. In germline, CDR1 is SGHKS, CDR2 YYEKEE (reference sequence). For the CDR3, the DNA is TGTGCCAGCAGCTTGGTGGCAGGGGTCTTGGATACGCAGTATTTT. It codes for CASSLVAGVLDTQYF. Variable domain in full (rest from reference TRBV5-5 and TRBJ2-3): DAGVTQSPTHLIKTRGQQVTLRCSPISGHKSVSWYQQVLGQGPQFIFQYYEKEERGRGNFPDRFSARQFPNYSSELNVNALLLGDSALYLCASSLVAGVLDTQYFGPGTRLTVL.

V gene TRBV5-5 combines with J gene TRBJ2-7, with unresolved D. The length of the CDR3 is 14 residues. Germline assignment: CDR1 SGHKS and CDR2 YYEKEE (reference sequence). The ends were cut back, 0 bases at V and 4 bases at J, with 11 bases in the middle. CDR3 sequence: CASSLEGSRYEQYF. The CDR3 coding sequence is TGTGCCAGCAGCTTGGAAGGTTCTAGATACGAGCAGTACTTC.

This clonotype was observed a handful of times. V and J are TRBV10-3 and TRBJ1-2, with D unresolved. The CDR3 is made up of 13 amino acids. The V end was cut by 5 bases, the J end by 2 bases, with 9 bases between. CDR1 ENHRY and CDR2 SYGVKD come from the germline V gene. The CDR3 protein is CAISKTDNYGYTF. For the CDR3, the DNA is TGTGCCATCAGTAAAACAGACAACTATGGCTACACCTTC.

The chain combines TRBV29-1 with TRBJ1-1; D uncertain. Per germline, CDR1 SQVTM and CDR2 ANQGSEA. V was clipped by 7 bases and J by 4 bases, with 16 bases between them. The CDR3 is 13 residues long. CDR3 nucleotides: TGCAGCGCAGACACGGGGTCTAGCACTGAAGCTTTCTTT. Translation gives CSADTGSSTEAFF.

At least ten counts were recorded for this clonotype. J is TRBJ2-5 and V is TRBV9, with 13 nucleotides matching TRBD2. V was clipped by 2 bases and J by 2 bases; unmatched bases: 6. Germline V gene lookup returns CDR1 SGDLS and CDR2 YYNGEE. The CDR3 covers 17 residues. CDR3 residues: CASSVTSGGIRQETQYF. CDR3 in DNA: TGTGCCAGCAGCGTGACTAGCGGGGGGATTAGACAAGAGACCCAGTACTTC.

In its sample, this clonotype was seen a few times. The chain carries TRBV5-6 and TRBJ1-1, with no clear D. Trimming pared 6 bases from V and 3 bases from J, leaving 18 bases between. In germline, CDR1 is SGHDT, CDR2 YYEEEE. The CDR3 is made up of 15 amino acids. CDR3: CASIKSHERDTEAFF. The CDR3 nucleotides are TGTGCCAGCATTAAGTCCCACGAGAGGGACACTGAAGCTTTCTTT.

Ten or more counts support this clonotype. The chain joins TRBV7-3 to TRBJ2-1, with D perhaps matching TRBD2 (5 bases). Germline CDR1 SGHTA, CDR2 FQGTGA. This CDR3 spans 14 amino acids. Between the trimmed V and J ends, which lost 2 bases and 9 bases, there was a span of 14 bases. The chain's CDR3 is CASSLVDSAGEQFF. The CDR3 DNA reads TGTGCCAGCAGCTTAGTCGACTCCGCGGGTGAGCAGTTCTTC.

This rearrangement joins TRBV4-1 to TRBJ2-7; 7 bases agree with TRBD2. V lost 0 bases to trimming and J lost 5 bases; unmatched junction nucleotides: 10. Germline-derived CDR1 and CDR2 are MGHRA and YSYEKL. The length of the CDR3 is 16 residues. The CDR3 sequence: CASSQEWGGSFHEQYF. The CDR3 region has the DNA TGCGCCAGCAGCCAAGAATGGGGCGGGAGCTTCCACGAGCAGTACTTC.

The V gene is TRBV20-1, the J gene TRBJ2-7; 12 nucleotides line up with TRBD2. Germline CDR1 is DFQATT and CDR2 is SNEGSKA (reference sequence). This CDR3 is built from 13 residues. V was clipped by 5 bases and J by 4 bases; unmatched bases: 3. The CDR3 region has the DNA TGCAGTGCTGCACTAGCGGGAGGATACGAGCAGTACTTC. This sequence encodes CSAALAGGYEQYF.

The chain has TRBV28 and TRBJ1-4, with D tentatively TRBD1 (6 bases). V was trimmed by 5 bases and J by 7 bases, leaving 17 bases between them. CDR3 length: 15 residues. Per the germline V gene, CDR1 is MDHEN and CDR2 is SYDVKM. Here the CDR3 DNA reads TGTGCCAGCAGTGAGCCGAGGGAGGGGGGTGAAAAACTGTTTTTT. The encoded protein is CASSEPREGGEKLFF.

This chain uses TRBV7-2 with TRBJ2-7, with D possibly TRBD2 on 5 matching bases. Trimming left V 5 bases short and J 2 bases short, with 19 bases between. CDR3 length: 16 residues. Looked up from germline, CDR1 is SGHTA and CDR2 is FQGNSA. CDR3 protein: CASSPGRGRRTYEQYF. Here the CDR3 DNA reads TGTGCCAGCAGCCCCGGTCGGGGTAGGCGAACCTACGAGCAGTACTTC.

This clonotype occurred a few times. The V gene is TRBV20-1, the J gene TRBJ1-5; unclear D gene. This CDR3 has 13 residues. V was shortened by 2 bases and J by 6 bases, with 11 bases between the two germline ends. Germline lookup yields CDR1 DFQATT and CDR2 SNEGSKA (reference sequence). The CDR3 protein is CSARRRGGQPQHF. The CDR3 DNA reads TGCAGTGCTAGAAGGCGGGGAGGTCAGCCCCAGCATTTT.

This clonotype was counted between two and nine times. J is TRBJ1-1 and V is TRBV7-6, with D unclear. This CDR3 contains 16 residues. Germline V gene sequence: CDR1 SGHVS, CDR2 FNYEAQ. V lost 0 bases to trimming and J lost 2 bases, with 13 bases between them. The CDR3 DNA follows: TGTGCCAGCAGCTTAGCGACACGAAGCATCAACACTGAAGCTTTCTTT. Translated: CASSLATRSINTEAFF.

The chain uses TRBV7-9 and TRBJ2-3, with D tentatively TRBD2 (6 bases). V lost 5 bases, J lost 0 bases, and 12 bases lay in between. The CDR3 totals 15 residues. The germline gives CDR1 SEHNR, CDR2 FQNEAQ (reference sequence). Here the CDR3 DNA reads TGTGCCAGCAGCGGGACTCTTCTAAGCACAGATACGCAGTATTTT. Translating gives CASSGTLLSTDTQYF.

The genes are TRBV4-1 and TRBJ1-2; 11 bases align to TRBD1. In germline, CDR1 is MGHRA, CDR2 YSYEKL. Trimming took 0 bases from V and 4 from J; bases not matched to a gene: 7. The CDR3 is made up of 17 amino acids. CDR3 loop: CASSQEDRGHPSYGYTF. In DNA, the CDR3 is TGCGCCAGCAGCCAAGAGGACAGGGGGCACCCCTCCTATGGCTACACCTTC.

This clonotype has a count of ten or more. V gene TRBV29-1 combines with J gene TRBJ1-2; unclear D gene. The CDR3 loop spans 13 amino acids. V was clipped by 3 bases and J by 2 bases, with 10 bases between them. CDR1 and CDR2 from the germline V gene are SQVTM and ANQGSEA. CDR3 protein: CSVDTVENYGYTF. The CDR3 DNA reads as TGCAGCGTTGACACGGTAGAGAACTATGGCTACACCTTC.

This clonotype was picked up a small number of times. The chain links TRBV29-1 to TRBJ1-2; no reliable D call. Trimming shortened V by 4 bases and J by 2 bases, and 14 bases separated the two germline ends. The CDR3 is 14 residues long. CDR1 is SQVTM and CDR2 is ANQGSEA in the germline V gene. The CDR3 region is CSVAPGSRNYGYTF. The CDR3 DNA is TGCAGCGTTGCGCCCGGCAGCCGGAACTATGGCTACACCTTC.

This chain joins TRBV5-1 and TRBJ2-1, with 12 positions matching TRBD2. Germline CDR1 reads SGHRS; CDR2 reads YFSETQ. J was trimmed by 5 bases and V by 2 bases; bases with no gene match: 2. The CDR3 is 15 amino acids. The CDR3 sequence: CASSLWTSGNNEQFF. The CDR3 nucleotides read TGCGCCAGCAGCTTATGGACTAGCGGGAACAATGAGCAGTTCTTC.

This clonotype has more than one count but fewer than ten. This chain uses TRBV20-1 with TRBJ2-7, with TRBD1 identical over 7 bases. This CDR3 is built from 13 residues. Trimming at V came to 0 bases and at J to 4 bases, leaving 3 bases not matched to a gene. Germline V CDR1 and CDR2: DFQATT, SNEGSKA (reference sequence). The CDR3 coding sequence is TGCAGTGCTAGAGAACAGGGGCTTTACGAGCAGTACTTC. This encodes CSAREQGLYEQYF.

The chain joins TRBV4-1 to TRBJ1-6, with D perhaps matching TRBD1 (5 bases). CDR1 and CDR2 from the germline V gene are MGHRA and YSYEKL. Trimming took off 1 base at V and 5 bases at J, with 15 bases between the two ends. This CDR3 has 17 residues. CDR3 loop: CASSQGGRRGHNSPLHF. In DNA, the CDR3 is TGCGCCAGCAGCCAAGGAGGTCGGAGGGGTCATAATTCACCCCTCCACTTT.